This record covers a single T cell receptor beta chain. Its antigen is currently unknown. These data come from a study of CD8+ T cells in alopecia areata. The V end lost 7 bases, the J end lost 2 bases, and 16 bases lay between the germline ends. Germline values: CDR1 SGHVS, CDR2 FQNEAQ. This CDR3 is built from 15 residues. General observations from the study: Normal skin contains resident alphabeta T cells, and these are also sequenced in scalp samples. Unlike in mice, where it was clearer, TCR sharing across patients was less clear, possibly HLA-related. Researchers report lesional scalp, most notably alopecia totalis/universalis, outstripped normal scalp in clonality.

T lymphocytes (CD4+ and CD8+) were sorted from PBMCs. cDNA reverse transcribed from extracted RNA served as the sequencing template. Sequenced by immunoSEQ multiplex PCR; TCRdb stores in-frame clones only, minus some. The table shows 200,000 or so clones, with roughly three fifths occurring only once. The receptor comes from a human donor in good health. The chain carries TRBV7-8 and TRBJ2-3; D may correspond to TRBD1 or TRBD2 (7 bases each). The specimen was CD8+ T cells sorted from blood. The CDR3 DNA reads TGTGCCAGCACTCAGGGGGGGTCTCTCACAGATACGCAGTATTTT. Protein sequence: CASTQGGSLTDTQYF.